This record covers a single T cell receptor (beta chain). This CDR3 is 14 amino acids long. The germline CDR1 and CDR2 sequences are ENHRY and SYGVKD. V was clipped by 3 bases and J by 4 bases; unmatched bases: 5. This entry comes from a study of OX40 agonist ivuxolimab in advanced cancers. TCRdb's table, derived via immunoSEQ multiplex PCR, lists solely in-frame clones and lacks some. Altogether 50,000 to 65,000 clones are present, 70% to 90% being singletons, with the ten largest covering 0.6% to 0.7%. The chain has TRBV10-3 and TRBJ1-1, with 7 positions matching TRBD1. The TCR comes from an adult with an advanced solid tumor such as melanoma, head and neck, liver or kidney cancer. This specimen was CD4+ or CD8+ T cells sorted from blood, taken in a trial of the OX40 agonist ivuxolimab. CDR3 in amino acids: CAISERQGVTEAFF. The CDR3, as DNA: TGTGCCATCAGTGAAAGACAGGGAGTCACTGAAGCTTTCTTT.